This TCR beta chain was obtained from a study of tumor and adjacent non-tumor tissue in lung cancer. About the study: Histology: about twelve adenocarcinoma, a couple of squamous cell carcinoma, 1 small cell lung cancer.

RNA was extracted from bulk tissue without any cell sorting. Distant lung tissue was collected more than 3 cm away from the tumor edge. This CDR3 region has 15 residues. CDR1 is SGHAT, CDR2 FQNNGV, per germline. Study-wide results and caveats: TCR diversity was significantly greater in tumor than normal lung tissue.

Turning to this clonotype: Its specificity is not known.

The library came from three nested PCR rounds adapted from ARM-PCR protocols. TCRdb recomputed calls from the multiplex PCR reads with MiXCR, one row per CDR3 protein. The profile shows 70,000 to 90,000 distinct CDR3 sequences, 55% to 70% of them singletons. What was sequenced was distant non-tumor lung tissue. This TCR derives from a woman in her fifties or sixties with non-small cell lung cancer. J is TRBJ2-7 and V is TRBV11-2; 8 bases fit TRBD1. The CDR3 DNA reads TGTGCCAGCAGCTCTGGGACAGGCCGGACCTATGAGCAGTACGTC. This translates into CASSSGTGRTYEQYV.